These 16 T cell receptor beta chains were all obtained from the same sample, sequenced in a study of blood T cells in healthy people across ages. The use of a sample-barcoded 5' primer and a J-beta primer mix characterized a second PCR of roughly 7 to 12 cycles. TCRdb processed the 5' RACE reads anew with MiXCR; each CDR3 protein has one entry. The repertoire holds under 1,000,000 distinct CDR3 sequences, with around 50% as singletons. The sequenced sample consisted of blood. All receptors derive from a man older than 75 in good health.

This clonotype has a handful of counts. This chain links TRBV7-6 with TRBJ2-7; 10 nucleotides line up with TRBD2. The length of the CDR3 is 15 residues. CDR1 is SGHVS, CDR2 FNYEAQ, per germline. With 6 bases clipped from V and 6 bases from J, the junction kept 11 bases outside the gene matches. Here the CDR3 DNA reads TGTGCCAGCAGTCCTCCTAGCGGGAGCCTCGGCGAGCAGTACTTC. Translating it yields CASSPPSGSLGEQYF. The full variable domain, its missing parts supplied by reference TRBV7-6 and TRBJ2-7, is GAGVSQSPRYKVTKRGQDVALRCDPISGHVSLYWYRQALGQGPEFLTYFNYEAQQDKSGLPNDRFSAERPEGSISTLTIQRTEQRDSAMYRCASSPPSGSLGEQYFGPGTRLTVT.

The chain combines TRBV7-6 with TRBJ1-4; D is uncertain. V was shortened by 5 bases and J by 6 bases, with 16 bases between the two germline ends. The germline gives CDR1 SGHVS, CDR2 FNYEAQ. CDR3 length: 15 amino acids. The DNA of the CDR3 is TGTGCCAGCAGCCCCCTACTATCTGGGTATGAAAAACTGTTTTTT. This translates into CASSPLLSGYEKLFF.

This clonotype was counted once. The V call is TRBV3-1, the J call TRBJ2-3, with a weak D call TRBD1 (5 bases). Germline V gene data show CDR1 as LGHDT and CDR2 as YNNKEL (reference sequence). Trimming removed 0 bases from V and 2 bases from J, with 15 bases in between. The CDR3 spans 17 residues. CDR3 sequence (DNA): TGTGCCAGCAGCCAAGAGGGGCAGCGAGAGACCACAGATACGCAGTATTTT. Its protein is CASSQEGQRETTDTQYF.

To note about this clonotype: Its ends do not fully match the called genes, so a read error is possible. This chain links TRBV7-3 with TRBJ2-2, with a weak D call TRBD2 (5 bases). CDR1 and CDR2 (germline): SGHTA, FQGTGA. The CDR3 consists of 17 residues. The CDR3 reads CASSLRGPAVNIGELFF. The CDR3 DNA sequence: TGTGCCAGCAGCTTACGAGGACCAGCGGTAAACATCGGGGAGCTGTTTTTT.

This clonotype was recorded a few times. This chain connects TRBV20-1 to TRBJ2-7; D perhaps matches TRBD1 (6 bases). The germline V gene encodes CDR1 DFQATT and CDR2 SNEGSKA (reference sequence). Trimming took 4 bases from V and 7 from J, leaving 23 bases between them. The CDR3 sequence is 15 residues long. The CDR3 nucleotides are TGCAGTGCTAAAGACCCCGGGACACGGGTCCGAGAGCAGTACTTC. This gives the protein CSAKDPGTRVREQYF.

This clonotype has ten or more counts. The gene calls are TRBV12-3 or TRBV12-4 and TRBJ1-2; TRBD1 aligns across 7 bases. J lost 8 bases, V lost 5 bases, and 8 bases had no gene match. This CDR3 region has 13 residues. CDR3 residues: CASSQQGRGGYTF. CDR3 DNA sequence: TGTGCCAGCAGTCAACAGGGGAGGGGAGGCTACACCTTC.

The V call is TRBV27, the J call TRBJ2-7, with 14 nucleotides matching TRBD2. There are 16 residues in the CDR3. The trim removed 5 bases at V and 4 bases at J, leaving 7 bases unmatched. Germline values: CDR1 MNHEY, CDR2 SMNVEV (reference sequence). CDR3 protein: CASSLQRLAGGYEQYF. The CDR3, as DNA: TGTGCCAGCAGTCTCCAAAGACTAGCGGGAGGGTACGAGCAGTACTTC.

This clonotype came up many times. The V and J genes are TRBV20-1 and TRBJ2-1; TRBD2 agrees at 7 bases. This CDR3 region has 13 residues. V dropped 3 bases and J dropped 8; count of bases not matched to a gene: 7. The germline V gene has CDR1 DFQATT and CDR2 SNEGSKA (reference sequence). The chain's CDR3 is CSASGGRADEQFF. The CDR3 nucleotides are TGCAGTGCTAGTGGGGGGAGGGCCGATGAGCAGTTCTTC.

This clonotype was counted between two and nine times. This may be a read error: a much more frequent sequence differs by one nucleotide. This rearrangement joins TRBV10-3 to TRBJ2-1; the match to TRBD1 covers 8 bases. The J call may be mistaken, given a closer DNA end match to TRBJ2-7. This CDR3 comprises 13 residues. CDR1 is ENHRY and CDR2 is SYGVKD in the germline V gene. The CDR3: CAISTGGINEQYF. The DNA of the CDR3 is TGTGCCATCAGCACAGGGGGTATCAATGAGCAGTACTTC.

A few counts support this clonotype. The V and J genes are TRBV7-9 and TRBJ2-5; 7 nucleotides line up with TRBD2. Trimming cost V 5 bases and J 5 bases; bases outside gene matches: 14. Germline V gives CDR1 SEHNR, CDR2 FQNEAQ (reference sequence). This CDR3 has 16 amino acids. The CDR3 here is CASSPRGAGDGETQYF. The CDR3 bases are TGTGCCAGCAGCCCCCGTGGCGCGGGAGATGGGGAGACCCAGTACTTC.

As DNA, the CDR3 is TGCAGTTTCACGTCGGGAAATCCCAATGAGCAGTTCTTC. Encoded protein: CSFTSGNPNEQFF. The gene calls are TRBV20-1 and TRBJ2-1; D perhaps matches TRBD2 (5 bases). The CDR3 is 13 amino acids. Trimming cost V 8 bases and J 6 bases, with 17 bases left between them. Germline V lookup: CDR1 DFQATT, CDR2 SNEGSKA (reference sequence).

The chain employs TRBV18 and TRBJ2-5, with D perhaps TRBD1 (6 bases). Germline V gene sequence: CDR1 KGHSH, CDR2 LQKENI. This CDR3 contains 16 residues. Between the trimmed V and J ends, which lost 5 bases and 2 bases, there was a span of 18 bases. The CDR3 nucleotides are TGTGCCAGCTCAACTCAGGGGTGGATGGATCAAGAGACCCAGTACTTC. It codes for CASSTQGWMDQETQYF. The variable domain in full, completed from reference TRBV18 and TRBJ2-5, reads NAGVMQNPRHLVRRRGQEARLRCSPMKGHSHVYWYRQLPEEGLKFMVYLQKENIIDESGMPKERFSAEFPKEGPSILRIQQVVRGDSAAYFCASSTQGWMDQETQYFGPGTRLLVL.

Only a few counts were recorded for this clonotype. The rearrangement links TRBV20-1 to TRBJ1-5; weak D call: TRBD1 (5 bases). V was cut by 1 base and J by 6 bases, with 13 bases left in between. Germline assignment: CDR1 DFQATT and CDR2 SNEGSKA (reference sequence). This CDR3 spans 14 amino acids. The CDR3 DNA reads as TGCAGTGCTAGAGGATTGACAGATGGTCAGCCCCAGCATTTT. Amino acids: CSARGLTDGQPQHF.

The V gene is TRBV25-1, the J gene TRBJ2-7, with TRBD1 matching 7 bases. The J segment lost 2 bases and the V segment lost 8 bases, leaving 9 bases of the junction unmatched. Germline lookup yields CDR1 MGHDK and CDR2 SYGVNS. CDR3 length: 14 residues. The chain's CDR3 is CASRTRGSPYEQYF. Here the CDR3 DNA reads TGTGCCAGCCGGACCAGGGGGTCCCCCTACGAGCAGTACTTC.

This clonotype was observed a handful of times. The chain employs TRBV5-1 and TRBJ2-1; 9 nucleotides line up with TRBD2. Germline assignment: CDR1 SGHRS and CDR2 YFSETQ. The V segment lost 4 bases and the J segment 0 bases; nucleotides outside the gene matches: 5. This CDR3 is 16 amino acids long. The CDR3 DNA reads TGCGCCAGCAGCACCGGACTAGCGAGCTCCTACAATGAGCAGTTCTTC. Protein sequence: CASSTGLASSYNEQFF. The variable domain in full, with the rest retrieved from reference TRBV5-1 and TRBJ2-1, is KAGVTQTPRYLIKTRGQQVTLSCSPISGHRSVSWYQQTPGQGLQFLFEYFSETQRNKGNFPGRFSGRQFSNSRSEMNVSTLELGDSALYLCASSTGLASSYNEQFFGPGTRLTVL.

This chain joins TRBV5-1 and TRBJ2-5; D not resolved. Germline CDR1 is SGHRS and CDR2 is YFSETQ. The CDR3 contains 14 residues. V dropped 4 bases and J dropped 1 base, with 11 bases sitting between them. CDR3 sequence (DNA): TGCGCCAGCAGCGGGTTGGGGTCCCAAGAGACCCAGTACTTC. As protein: CASSGLGSQETQYF.